The 29 T cell receptor beta chains listed next were all sequenced from one sample in a study of cytomegalovirus exposure and HLA in healthy donors (dated by TCRdb to about 2017). The library was obtained by the immunoSEQ multiplex PCR assay. A mixture of 60 forward primers for TCR Vbeta segments and 13 reverse primers for TCR Jbeta segments was used in the multiplex PCR. TCRdb obtained this table from immuneACCESS and retained in-frame rearrangements with V and J assigned. These tables miss some clones; where compared with another copy, unresolved V genes account for less than half of the shortfall, and the remainder is unexplained. This sample comprises around 200,000 clones, about three quarters of them detected only once. The biggest ten clones account for 1.8% of the sample. Sequencing was carried out using PBMCs. The source is a male donor in good health and CMV-seronegative.

This clone was detected only a few times. At one end, the junction sequence differs from germline, possibly due to a read error. V is TRBV7-9 and J is TRBJ1-1; no firm D call. The CDR3 has 13 amino acids. CDR1 and CDR2 from the germline V gene are SEHNR and FQNEAQ (reference sequence). The CDR3 sequence is CSSRPSGNTEAFF. CDR3 nucleotide sequence: TGTTCCAGCAGACCATCGGGGAACACTGAAGCTTTCTTT.

The genes are TRBV5-5 and TRBJ2-5; no definite D call. V was pared by 4 bases and J by 5 bases, with 12 bases between. The length of the CDR3 is 13 residues. Looked up from germline, CDR1 is SGHKS and CDR2 is YYEKEE (reference sequence). CDR3 coding DNA: TGTGCCAGCAGCGTACGCCCCGCGGAGACCCAGTACTTC. Amino acid sequence: CASSVRPAETQYF.

The rearrangement joins TRBV27 to TRBJ2-2; D is perhaps TRBD1 (6 bases). Germline V lookup: CDR1 MNHEY, CDR2 SMNVEV (reference sequence). This CDR3 region has 14 residues. Deletions cut 4 bases from V and 2 bases from J, with 8 bases between. The CDR3 DNA reads TGTGCCAGCAGTTGGGACATTAACACCGGGGAGCTGTTTTTT. Amino acids: CASSWDINTGELFF.

V usage is TRBV6-6 and J usage is TRBJ2-5; 9 nucleotides line up with TRBD1. V lost 8 bases to trimming and J lost 5 bases; unmatched junction nucleotides: 9. Germline V gene sequence: CDR1 MNHNY, CDR2 SVGAGI (reference sequence). This CDR3 is 14 amino acids long. The CDR3 region is CASRLQGATETQYF. Here the CDR3 DNA reads TGTGCCAGCCGGCTACAGGGGGCGACGGAGACCCAGTACTTC.

The rearrangement links TRBV5-6 to TRBJ2-7; 13 nucleotides align to TRBD2. The CDR3 is made up of 16 amino acids. Germline V lookup: CDR1 SGHDT, CDR2 YYEEEE. The junction had 6 bases not matched to a gene; V was cut back by 4 bases and J by 2 bases. The CDR3 DNA reads TGTGCCAGCAGCCTCGGACTAGCGGGAGCAGCCTACGAGCAGTACTTC. It translates to CASSLGLAGAAYEQYF.

This clone was counted a single time. The chain recombines TRBV7-3 with TRBJ2-3; perhaps TRBD2 as D (6 bases). The CDR3 has 14 residues. The germline V gene encodes CDR1 SGHTA and CDR2 FQGTGA. Trimming removed 1 base at V and 6 bases at J, with 11 bases between. CDR3 residues: CASSLRRAGDTQYF. The CDR3 DNA follows: TGTGCCAGCAGCTTAAGGAGGGCCGGGGATACGCAGTATTTT.

The chain has TRBV11-2 and TRBJ2-7; TRBD1 might be the D (5 bases). V was trimmed by 8 bases and J by 0 bases, leaving 8 bases between them. The germline CDR1 and CDR2 sequences are SGHAT and FQNNGV. The CDR3 loop spans 12 amino acids. CDR3 loop: CASAGPSYEQYF. The CDR3 nucleotides read TGTGCCAGCGCAGGGCCCTCCTACGAGCAGTACTTC. Full variable domain (remainder filled in from reference TRBV11-2 and TRBJ2-7): EAGVAQSPRYKIIEKRQSVAFWCNPISGHATLYWYQQILGQGPKLLIQFQNNGVVDDSQLPKDRFSAERLKGVDSTLKIQPAKLEDSAVYLCASAGPSYEQYFGPGTRLTVT.

The V and J genes are TRBV28 and TRBJ1-2; no clear D. V lost 5 bases and J 5 bases, leaving 21 bases between the germline ends. Looked up from germline, CDR1 is MDHEN and CDR2 is SYDVKM. The CDR3 has 16 residues. The CDR3 loop is CASSAIPFSTVYGYTF. CDR3 DNA: TGTGCCAGCAGTGCCATTCCTTTCTCCACTGTTTATGGCTACACCTTC.

This chain links TRBV6-6 with TRBJ2-5, with TRBD2 matching over 9 bases. The J segment lost 4 bases and the V segment lost 6 bases, leaving 6 bases of the junction unmatched. CDR1 is MNHNY, CDR2 SVGAGI, per germline (reference sequence). There are 14 residues in the CDR3. CDR3 sequence: CASRRGLAPETQYF. The CDR3 nucleotides are TGTGCCAGCAGGCGGGGACTAGCCCCAGAGACCCAGTACTTC.

This clone appeared a few times. V gene TRBV27 combines with J gene TRBJ2-7; maybe TRBD1 (5 bases). The CDR3 covers 15 residues. Germline V gives CDR1 MNHEY, CDR2 SMNVEV (reference sequence). Trimming left V 2 bases short and J 0 bases short, with 11 bases between. CDR3 nucleotides: TGTGCCAGCAGTTTACTACAGGCATACTCCTACGAGCAGTACTTC. Its protein is CASSLLQAYSYEQYF.

The rearrangement joins TRBV5-1 to TRBJ2-3; 7 bases are a match to TRBD2. V was pared by 4 bases and J by 1 base, with 9 bases of the junction left unmatched. The CDR3 length is 16 residues. The germline V gene has CDR1 SGHRS and CDR2 YFSETQ. As DNA, the CDR3 is TGCGCCAGCAGCGGGGGGGGGACCCTAGGCACAGATACGCAGTATTTT. This translates into CASSGGGTLGTDTQYF.

This clone was found once. The genes are TRBV2 and TRBJ2-5, with 10 bases aligning to TRBD1. This CDR3 spans 15 amino acids. V lost 7 bases to trimming and J lost 5 bases; unmatched junction nucleotides: 10. Looked up from germline, CDR1 is SNHLY and CDR2 is FYNNEI. The CDR3 region has the DNA TGTGCCAGCATTTACTCTAGGACAGGGGGTGAGACCCAGTACTTC. Amino acid sequence: CASIYSRTGGETQYF. The full variable domain, completed using reference TRBV2 and TRBJ2-5, is EPEVTQTPSHQVTQMGQEVILRCVPISNHLYFYWYRQILGQKVEFLVSFYNNEISEKSEIFDDQFSVERPDGSNFTLKIRSTKLEDSAMYFCASIYSRTGGETQYFGPGTRLLVL.

The rearrangement uses TRBV15 and TRBJ1-4; D not resolved. Germline V gene sequence: CDR1 LNHNV, CDR2 YYDKDF (reference sequence). V gave up 0 bases and J gave up 0 bases, with 8 bases separating them. The CDR3 sequence is 16 residues long. In nucleotides, the CDR3 is TGTGCCACCAGCAGAGACCTCCCCGCAACTAATGAAAAACTGTTTTTT. It translates to CATSRDLPATNEKLFF.

The chain combines TRBV19 with TRBJ2-7; D is ambiguous. The germline gives CDR1 LNHDA, CDR2 SQIVND (reference sequence). The CDR3 sequence is 14 residues long. The germline V and J ends were trimmed by 5 bases and 1 base, with 12 bases remaining between them. CDR3 sequence: CASSFRSVSYEQYF. The CDR3 DNA follows: TGTGCCAGTAGTTTCCGTTCCGTATCCTACGAGCAGTACTTC.

The rearrangement uses TRBV5-6 and TRBJ2-7, with TRBD1 matching over 7 bases. The V gene end was trimmed by 1 base and the J gene end by 13 bases; junction bases not matched to a gene: 14. The CDR3 loop spans 14 amino acids. Germline loops: CDR1 SGHDT, CDR2 YYEEEE. In DNA, the CDR3 is TGTGCCAGCAGCTTGTCCGACAGGGCCAGAACCTTATACTTC. Its translation: CASSLSDRARTLYF.

The chain joins TRBV21-1 to TRBJ2-5; no DNA check was done on the table's D call, TRBD2. TRBV21-1 is annotated as a pseudogene. The CDR3 totals 16 residues. In DNA, the CDR3 is TGTGCCAGCAGCAAAGTAAGCGGGAGACTCCAAGAGACCCAGTACTTC. Translated: CASSKVSGRLQETQYF.

This chain links TRBV7-3 with TRBJ2-5; 7 bases agree with TRBD2. J lost 2 bases, V lost 1 base, and 10 bases had no gene match. The CDR3 spans 17 residues. Germline CDR1 SGHTA, CDR2 FQGTGA. In DNA, the CDR3 is TGTGCCAGCAGCTTAAGGTCCGGGACTACCCAGCAAGAGACCCAGTACTTC. It translates to CASSLRSGTTQQETQYF.

The chain carries TRBV25-1 and TRBJ2-3; the D gene is possibly TRBD2 (6 bases). Per germline, CDR1 MGHDK and CDR2 SYGVNS. This CDR3 comprises 17 residues. The germline V and J ends were trimmed by 4 bases and 3 bases, with 20 bases remaining between them. CDR3 protein: CASSAPPGGGVTDTQYF. CDR3 nucleotide sequence: TGTGCCAGCAGTGCCCCCCCGGGCGGCGGGGTTACAGATACGCAGTATTTT.

The CDR3 loop reads CASRSGGAGETQYF. The CDR3 nucleotides read TGTGCCAGCAGGAGCGGGGGGGCCGGAGAGACCCAGTACTTC. The chain has TRBV6-1 and TRBJ2-5; 10 nucleotides align to TRBD2. Trimming at V came to 6 bases and at J to 4 bases, leaving 5 bases not matched to a gene. The CDR3 is 14 residues long. CDR1 and CDR2 from the germline V gene are MNHNS and SASEGT.

Note on this clone: The sample holds other DNA sequences that translate to the same CDR3. The CDR3 protein is CARREEGYEQYF. The DNA of the CDR3 is TGTGCCAGACGCGAGGAGGGCTACGAGCAGTACTTC. The chain has TRBV2 and TRBJ2-7; TRBD2 might be the D (6 bases). The germline V and J ends were trimmed by 9 bases and 3 bases, with 12 bases remaining between them. Germline values: CDR1 SNHLY, CDR2 FYNNEI. CDR3 length: 12 residues.

J is TRBJ2-2 and V is TRBV2; D is uncertain. Germline V CDR1 and CDR2: SNHLY, FYNNEI. V was clipped by 3 bases and J by 5 bases, with 4 bases between them. CDR3 length: 12 residues. The CDR3 reads CASSDQTGELFF. The CDR3 nucleotides are TGTGCCAGCAGTGACCAAACCGGGGAGCTGTTTTTT.

The V gene is TRBV28, the J gene TRBJ2-5, with 7 bases identical to TRBD2. With the DNA end fitting TRBJ2-7 better, the J assignment may be wrong. Looked up from germline, CDR1 is MDHEN and CDR2 is SYDVKM. The CDR3 sequence is 16 residues long. The chain's CDR3 is CASSVFGTTSLYEQYF. CDR3 coding DNA: TGTGCCAGCAGCGTTTTCGGGACTACCTCCCTCTACGAGCAGTACTTC.

V gene TRBV18 combines with J gene TRBJ1-3; 9 bases are a match to TRBD1. This CDR3 comprises 17 residues. V dropped 1 base and J dropped 4; count of bases not matched to a gene: 8. Germline lookup yields CDR1 KGHSH and CDR2 LQKENI. CDR3 sequence (DNA): TGTGCCAGCTCACCACAGAGGACAGGGGCGGCGGGAAACACCATATATTTT. It specifies CASSPQRTGAAGNTIYF. The entire variable domain, with the rest obtained from reference TRBV18 and TRBJ1-3, is as follows: NAGVMQNPRHLVRRRGQEARLRCSPMKGHSHVYWYRQLPEEGLKFMVYLQKENIIDESGMPKERFSAEFPKEGPSILRIQQVVRGDSAAYFCASSPQRTGAAGNTIYFGEGSWLTVV.

The rearrangement uses TRBV7-9 and TRBJ2-5; D perhaps matches TRBD1 (6 bases). The J call may be wrong; the DNA end is better matched by TRBJ2-7. This CDR3 region has 12 residues. From germline, CDR1 is SEHNR and CDR2 FQNEAQ (reference sequence). CDR3 in amino acids: CASSAGVYEQYF. The CDR3 DNA reads TGTGCCAGCAGTGCAGGGGTCTACGAGCAGTACTTC.

The V gene is TRBV29-1, the J gene TRBJ2-3, with TRBD2 matching over 10 bases. V was pared by 7 bases and J by 6 bases, with 16 bases of the junction left unmatched. Germline V gene lookup returns CDR1 SQVTM and CDR2 ANQGSEA. This CDR3 region has 16 residues. The CDR3 sequence is CSAPLKLAGVLDTQYF. The CDR3 DNA follows: TGCAGCGCTCCCCTGAAGCTAGCGGGAGTCTTGGATACGCAGTATTTT.

This chain connects TRBV11-2 to TRBJ2-1; no reliable D call. Trimming left V 1 base short and J 6 bases short, with 7 bases between. CDR1 is SGHAT and CDR2 is FQNNGV in the germline V gene. The CDR3 consists of 13 residues. Here the CDR3 DNA reads TGTGCCAGCAGCTTAGCCCCGAGCAATGAGCAGTTCTTC. This codes for CASSLAPSNEQFF.

This chain links TRBV7-2 with TRBJ2-1; 7 bases align to TRBD2. Germline CDR1 reads SGHTA; CDR2 reads FQGNSA. CDR3 size: 18 residues. The V and J ends lost 0 bases and 2 bases, in that order; junction bases with no gene match: 10. CDR3 sequence reads: CASSLAARLAVPYNEQFF. CDR3 DNA: TGTGCCAGCAGCTTAGCTGCGCGGCTAGCGGTACCCTACAATGAGCAGTTCTTC. The variable domain in full, with the rest retrieved from reference TRBV7-2 and TRBJ2-1, is GAGVSQSPSNKVTEKGKDVELRCDPISGHTALYWYRQSLGQGLEFLIYFQGNSAPDKSGLPSDRFSAERTGGSVSTLTIQRTQQEDSAVYLCASSLAARLAVPYNEQFFGPGTRLTVL.

The V call is TRBV18, the J call TRBJ2-3, with D maybe TRBD1 (6 bases). Germline V gene sequence: CDR1 KGHSH, CDR2 LQKENI. Trimming removed 2 bases from V and 1 base from J, with 13 bases in between. CDR3 length: 16 amino acids. CDR3 nucleotides: TGTGCCAGCTCACCAGTTACAGGGATGGGCACAGATACGCAGTATTTT. It specifies CASSPVTGMGTDTQYF.

The chain uses TRBV7-9 and TRBJ1-5; the D gene is possibly TRBD1 (5 bases). CDR3 length: 15 residues. Germline V CDR1 and CDR2: SEHNR, FQNEAQ (reference sequence). Trimming pared 3 bases from V and 7 bases from J, leaving 16 bases between. This CDR3 reads CASSLGLGVAQPQHF. CDR3 nucleotides: TGTGCCAGCAGCTTGGGATTAGGGGTTGCGCAGCCCCAGCATTTT. The full variable domain, in which reference TRBV7-9 and TRBJ1-5 provide the parts outside the CDR3, is DTGVSQNPRHKITKRGQNVTFRCDPISEHNRLYWYRQTLGQGPEFLTYFQNEAQLEKSRLLSDRFSAERPKGSFSTLEIQRTEQGDSAMYLCASSLGLGVAQPQHFGDGTRLSIL.